This TCR beta chain comes out of a study of cytomegalovirus exposure and HLA in healthy donors. Study information: Counted in an early data release were about 80 million unique TCRs from HLA-typed donors. Study results and caveats: A list of 150 to 200 TCR beta chains associated with cytomegalovirus was given. Reports indicated that the classifier achieved high specificity and sensitivity in diagnosing cytomegalovirus status. Only CMV serostatus was available as immune exposure information.

In the PCR, 60 Vbeta and 13 Jbeta primers were used. Measured with immunoSEQ multiplex PCR; TCRdb has only the in-frame clones, and not every one. Of about 140,000 clones in the sample, 60% to 85% were seen once. This clone was observed a single time. The antigen is not known. At the DNA level, this CDR3 is encoded by other sequences in the same sample as well. The specimen was PBMCs. This TCR derives from a male donor in good health and CMV-seronegative.

The CDR3 DNA follows: TGTGCCAGCAGCCTAGGGGGAGGGAGCAATCAGCCCCAGCATTTT. The encoded protein is CASSLGGGSNQPQHF. The V and J genes are TRBV7-9 and TRBJ1-5; tentative D call: TRBD1 (6 bases). This CDR3 has 15 residues. V shed 5 bases and J shed 1 base, with 12 bases lying between them. Germline values: CDR1 SEHNR, CDR2 FQNEAQ (reference sequence).